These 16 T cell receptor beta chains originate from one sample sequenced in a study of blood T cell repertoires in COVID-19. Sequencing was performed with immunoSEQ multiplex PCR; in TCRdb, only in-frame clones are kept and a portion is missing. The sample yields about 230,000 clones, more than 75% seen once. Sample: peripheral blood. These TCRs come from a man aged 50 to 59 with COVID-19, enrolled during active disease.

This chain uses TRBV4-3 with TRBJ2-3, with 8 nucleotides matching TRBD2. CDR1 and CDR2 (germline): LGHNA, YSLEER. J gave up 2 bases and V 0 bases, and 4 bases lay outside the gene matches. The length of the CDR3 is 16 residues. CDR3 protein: CASSQDPGGLTDTQYF. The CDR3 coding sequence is TGCGCCAGCAGCCAAGATCCGGGGGGGCTCACAGATACGCAGTATTTT.

The CDR3 nucleotides read TGTGCCAGCAGCTTTACAGAAGACACTGAAGCTTTCTTT. The encoded protein is CASSFTEDTEAFF. This rearrangement joins TRBV5-5 to TRBJ1-1; no firm D call. Trimming took off 2 bases at V and 3 bases at J, with 8 bases between the two ends. The germline V gene has CDR1 SGHKS and CDR2 YYEKEE (reference sequence). CDR3 size: 13 residues.

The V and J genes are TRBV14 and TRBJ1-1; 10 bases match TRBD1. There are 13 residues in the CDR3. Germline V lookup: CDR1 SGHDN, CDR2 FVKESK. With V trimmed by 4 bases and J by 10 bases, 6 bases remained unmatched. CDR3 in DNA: TGTGCCAGCAGCCTGGGACAGGGGACTCGAGCTTTCTTT. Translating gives CASSLGQGTRAFF.

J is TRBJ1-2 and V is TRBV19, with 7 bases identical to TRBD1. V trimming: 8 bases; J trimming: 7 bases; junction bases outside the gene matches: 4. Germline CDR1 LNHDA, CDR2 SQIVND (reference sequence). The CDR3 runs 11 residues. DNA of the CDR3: TGTGCCAGTGGGAACAGGGGTGGCTACACCTTC. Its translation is CASGNRGGYTF.

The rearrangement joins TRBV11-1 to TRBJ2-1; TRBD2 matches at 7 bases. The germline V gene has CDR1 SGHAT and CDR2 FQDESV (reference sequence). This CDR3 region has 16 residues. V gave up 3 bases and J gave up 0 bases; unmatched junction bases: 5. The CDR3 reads CASSFRLADSYNEQFF. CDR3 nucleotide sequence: TGTGCCAGCAGCTTCCGACTAGCCGACTCCTACAATGAGCAGTTCTTC.

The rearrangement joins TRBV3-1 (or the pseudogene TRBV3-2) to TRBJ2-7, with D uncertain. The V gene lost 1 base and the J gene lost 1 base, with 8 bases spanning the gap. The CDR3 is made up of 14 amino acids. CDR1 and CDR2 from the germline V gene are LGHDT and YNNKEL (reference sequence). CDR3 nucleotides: TGTGCCAGCAGCCAAGGTTACAGATCCTACGAGCAGTACTTC. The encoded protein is CASSQGYRSYEQYF.

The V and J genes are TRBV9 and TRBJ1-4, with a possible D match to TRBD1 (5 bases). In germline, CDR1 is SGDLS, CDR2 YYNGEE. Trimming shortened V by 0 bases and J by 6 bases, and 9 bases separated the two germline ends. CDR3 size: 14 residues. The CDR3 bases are TGTGCCAGCAGCGTAGGAGGGGAGGATGAAAAACTGTTTTTT. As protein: CASSVGGEDEKLFF.

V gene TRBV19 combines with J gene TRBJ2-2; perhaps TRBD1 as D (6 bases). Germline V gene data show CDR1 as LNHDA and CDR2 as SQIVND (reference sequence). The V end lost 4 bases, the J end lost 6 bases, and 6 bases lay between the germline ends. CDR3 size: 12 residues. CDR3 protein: CASSRQAGELFF. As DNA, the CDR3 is TGTGCCAGTAGTAGACAGGCCGGGGAGCTGTTTTTT.

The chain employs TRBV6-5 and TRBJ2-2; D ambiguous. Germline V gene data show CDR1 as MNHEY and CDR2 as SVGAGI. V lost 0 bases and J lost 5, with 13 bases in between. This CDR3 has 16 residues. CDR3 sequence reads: CASSYSALLRTGELFF. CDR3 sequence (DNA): TGTGCCAGCAGTTACTCAGCCCTACTGAGGACCGGGGAGCTGTTTTTT.

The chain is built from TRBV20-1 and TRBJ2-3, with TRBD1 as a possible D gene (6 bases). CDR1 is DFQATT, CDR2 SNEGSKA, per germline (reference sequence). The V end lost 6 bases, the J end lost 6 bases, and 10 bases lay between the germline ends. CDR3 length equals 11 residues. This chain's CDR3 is CSAPRGDTQYF. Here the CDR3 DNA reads TGCAGTGCACCCAGGGGTGATACGCAGTATTTT.

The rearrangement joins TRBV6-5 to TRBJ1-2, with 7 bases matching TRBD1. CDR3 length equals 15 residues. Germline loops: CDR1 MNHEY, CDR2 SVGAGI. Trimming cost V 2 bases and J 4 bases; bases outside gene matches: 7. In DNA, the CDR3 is TGTGCCAGCAGTTACCGCGGACAGGCCCGCTATGGCTACACCTTC. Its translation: CASSYRGQARYGYTF.

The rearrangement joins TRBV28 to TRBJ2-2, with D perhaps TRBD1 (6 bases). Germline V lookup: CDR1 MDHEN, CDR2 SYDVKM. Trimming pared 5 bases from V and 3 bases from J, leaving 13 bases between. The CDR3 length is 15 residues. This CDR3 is CASSPPGQYTGELFF. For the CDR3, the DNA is TGTGCCAGCAGTCCCCCCGGACAGTACACCGGGGAGCTGTTTTTT.

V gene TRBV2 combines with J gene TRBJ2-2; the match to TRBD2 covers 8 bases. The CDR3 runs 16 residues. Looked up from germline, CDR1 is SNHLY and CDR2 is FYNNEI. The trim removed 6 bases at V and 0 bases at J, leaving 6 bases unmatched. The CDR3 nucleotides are TGTGCCAGCAGCAGGACTAGCAGCGCGAACACCGGGGAGCTGTTTTTT. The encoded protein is CASSRTSSANTGELFF.

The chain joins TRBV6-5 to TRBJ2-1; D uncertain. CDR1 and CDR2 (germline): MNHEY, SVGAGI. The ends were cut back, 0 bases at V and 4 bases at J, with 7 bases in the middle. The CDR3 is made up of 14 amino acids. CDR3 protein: CASSYSGVYNEQFF. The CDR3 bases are TGTGCCAGCAGTTACTCGGGCGTATACAATGAGCAGTTCTTC.

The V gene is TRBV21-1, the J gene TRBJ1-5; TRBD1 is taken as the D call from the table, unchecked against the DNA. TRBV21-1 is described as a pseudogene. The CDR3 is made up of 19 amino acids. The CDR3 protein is CASSTKRTGGYYSNQPQHF. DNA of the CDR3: TGTGCCAGCAGCACTAAGCGGACAGGAGGATACTATAGCAATCAGCCCCAGCATTTT.

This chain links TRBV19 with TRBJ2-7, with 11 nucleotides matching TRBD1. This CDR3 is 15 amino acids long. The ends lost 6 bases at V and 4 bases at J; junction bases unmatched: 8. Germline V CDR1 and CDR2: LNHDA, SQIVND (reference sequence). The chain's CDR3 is CASRRTGTGGYEQYF. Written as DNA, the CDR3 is TGTGCCAGTAGGAGGACCGGGACAGGGGGTTACGAGCAGTACTTC.